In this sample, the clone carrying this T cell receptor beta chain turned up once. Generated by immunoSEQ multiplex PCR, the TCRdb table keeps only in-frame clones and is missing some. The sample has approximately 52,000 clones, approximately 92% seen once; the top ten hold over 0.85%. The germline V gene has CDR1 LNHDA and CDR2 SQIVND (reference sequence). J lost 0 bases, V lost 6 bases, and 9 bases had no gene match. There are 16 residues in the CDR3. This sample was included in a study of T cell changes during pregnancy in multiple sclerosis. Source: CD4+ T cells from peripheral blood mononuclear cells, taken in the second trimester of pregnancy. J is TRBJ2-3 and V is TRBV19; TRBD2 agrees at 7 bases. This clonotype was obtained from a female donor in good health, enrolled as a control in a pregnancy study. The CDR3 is CASSRREPPSTDTQYF. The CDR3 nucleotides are TGTGCCAGTAGCAGGCGGGAGCCCCCTAGCACAGATACGCAGTATTTT.